This T cell receptor (beta chain) stems from a study of blood T cell repertoires in COVID-19. The overall study: Acute and convalescent COVID-19 specimens originated in the United States, Italy and Spain. Nucleic acid was either cDNA or gDNA, and it came from T cells, B-cell-depleted T cells, or PBMCs.

Recruited during active infection, patients (from Seattle) were subsequently followed longitudinally. Per the original methods: Amplifying reference gene primers gave estimates of nucleated cell counts. Only in-frame clones appear in the TCRdb table, and some are missing; sequencing was by immunoSEQ multiplex PCR. The DNA gave D and trimming, while V, J and clone size come from that table. Of about 97,000 clones listed, roughly nine tenths are singletons. The CDR3 totals 16 residues. Trimming removed 4 bases from V and 5 bases from J; junction bases left unmatched: 9. The germline gives CDR1 MGHRA, CDR2 YSYEKL.

The sequenced material came from peripheral blood. This chain connects TRBV4-1 to TRBJ2-2; 8 bases match TRBD2. The source of this sequence is a woman aged 45-65 years with COVID-19, enrolled during active disease. The CDR3 region is CASSPTGTRKTGELFF. The CDR3 DNA follows: TGCGCCAGCAGCCCAACCGGGACTAGGAAGACCGGGGAGCTGTTTTTT.